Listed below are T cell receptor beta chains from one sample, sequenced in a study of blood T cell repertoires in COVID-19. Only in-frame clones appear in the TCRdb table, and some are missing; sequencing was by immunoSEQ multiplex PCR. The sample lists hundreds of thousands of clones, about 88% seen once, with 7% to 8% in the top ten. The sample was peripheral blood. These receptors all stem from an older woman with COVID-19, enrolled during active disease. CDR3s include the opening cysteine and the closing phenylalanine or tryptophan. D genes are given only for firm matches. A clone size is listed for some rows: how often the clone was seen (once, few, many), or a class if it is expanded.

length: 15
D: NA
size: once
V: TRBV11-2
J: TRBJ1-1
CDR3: CASSLKQGIGTEAFF
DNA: TGTGCCAGCAGCTTGAAACAGGGAATTGGCACTGAAGCTTTCTTT

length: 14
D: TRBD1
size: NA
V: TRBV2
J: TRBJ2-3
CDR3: CASRGQGGADTQYF
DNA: TGTGCCAGCAGGGGACAGGGTGGTGCAGATACGCAGTATTTT

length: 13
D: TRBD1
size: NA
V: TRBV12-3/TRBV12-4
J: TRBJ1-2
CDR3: CASRPSGGRGYTF
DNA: TGTGCCAGCAGGCCTTCAGGGGGCAGGGGCTACACCTTC

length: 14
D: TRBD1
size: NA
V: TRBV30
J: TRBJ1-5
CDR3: CALTDRGRSQPQHF
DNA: TGTGCCTTAACCGACAGGGGTCGTAGTCAGCCCCAGCATTTT

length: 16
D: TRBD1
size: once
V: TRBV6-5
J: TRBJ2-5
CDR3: CASSYAGQGRSETQYF
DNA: TGTGCCAGCAGTTACGCCGGACAGGGGAGGTCAGAGACCCAGTACTTC

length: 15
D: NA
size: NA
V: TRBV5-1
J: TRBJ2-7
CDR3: CASSLTGNGVDEQYF
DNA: TGCGCCAGCAGCTTGACAGGCAATGGGGTCGACGAGCAGTACTTC

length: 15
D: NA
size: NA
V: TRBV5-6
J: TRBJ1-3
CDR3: CASSFGLSSGNTIYF
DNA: TGTGCCAGCAGCTTCGGACTAAGCTCTGGAAACACCATATATTTT

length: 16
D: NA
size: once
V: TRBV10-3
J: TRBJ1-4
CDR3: CAISEKAVATNEKLFF
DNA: TGTGCCATCAGTGAGAAAGCGGTTGCAACTAATGAAAAACTGTTTTTT

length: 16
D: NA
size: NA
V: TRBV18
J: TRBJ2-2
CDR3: CASSPKTPGDTGELFF
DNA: TGTGCCAGCTCACCGAAGACCCCAGGGGACACCGGGGAGCTGTTTTTT

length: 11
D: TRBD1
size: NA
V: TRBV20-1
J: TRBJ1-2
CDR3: CLTDRAHGYTF
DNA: TGCTTAACGGACAGGGCCCATGGCTACACCTTC

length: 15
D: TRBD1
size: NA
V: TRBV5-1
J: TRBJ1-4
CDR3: CASSLEGRGAEKLFF
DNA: TGCGCCAGCAGCTTGGAGGGCAGGGGGGCTGAAAAACTGTTTTTT

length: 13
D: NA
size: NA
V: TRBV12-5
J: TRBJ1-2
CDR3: CASGLGLSGGYTF
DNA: TGTGCTAGTGGTTTGGGCCTCTCGGGTGGCTACACCTTC

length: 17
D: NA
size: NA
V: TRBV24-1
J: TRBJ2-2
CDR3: CATSDTWATYNTGELFF
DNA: TGTGCCACCAGTGATACGTGGGCCACCTACAACACCGGGGAGCTGTTTTTT

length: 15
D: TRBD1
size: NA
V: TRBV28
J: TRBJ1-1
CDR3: CASKYSTGAPLEAFF
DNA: TGTGCCAGCAAATATTCGACAGGGGCCCCCCTTGAAGCTTTCTTT

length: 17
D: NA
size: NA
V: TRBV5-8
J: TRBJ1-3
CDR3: CASSLALGRSSGNTIYF
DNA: TGTGCCAGCAGCTTGGCCCTAGGCAGATCCTCTGGAAACACCATATATTTT

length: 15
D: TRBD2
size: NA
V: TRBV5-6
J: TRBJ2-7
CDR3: CASSLVREGRNEQYF
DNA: TGTGCCAGCAGCTTGGTGAGGGAGGGAAGGAACGAGCAGTACTTC

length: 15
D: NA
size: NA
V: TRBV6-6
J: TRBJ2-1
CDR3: CASSYSRGTVNEQFF
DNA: TGTGCCAGCAGTTACTCACGCGGGACAGTGAATGAGCAGTTCTTC

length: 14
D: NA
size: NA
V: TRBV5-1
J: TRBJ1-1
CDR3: CASSLTPGYTEAFF
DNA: TGCGCCAGCAGCTTGACTCCGGGGTACACTGAAGCTTTCTTT

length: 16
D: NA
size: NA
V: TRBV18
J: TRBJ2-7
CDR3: CASSKFGSGDGYEQYF
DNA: TGTGCCAGCTCAAAGTTCGGGTCGGGGGACGGCTACGAGCAGTACTTC

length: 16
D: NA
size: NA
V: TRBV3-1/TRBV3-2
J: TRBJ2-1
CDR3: CASSQDPGLSYNEQFF
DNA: TGTGCCAGCAGCCAAGACCCAGGGCTCTCCTACAATGAGCAGTTCTTC

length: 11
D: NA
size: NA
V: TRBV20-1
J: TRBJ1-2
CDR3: CSAREGGGYTF
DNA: TGCAGTGCTAGAGAAGGCGGTGGCTACACCTTC

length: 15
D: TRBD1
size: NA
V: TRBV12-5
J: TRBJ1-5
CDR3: CASGLGTTGNQPQHF
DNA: TGTGCTAGTGGTTTGGGAACGACAGGGAATCAGCCCCAGCATTTT

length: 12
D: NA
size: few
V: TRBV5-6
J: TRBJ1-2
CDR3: CASSLTDYGYTF
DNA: TGTGCCAGCAGCTTGACAGACTATGGCTACACCTTC

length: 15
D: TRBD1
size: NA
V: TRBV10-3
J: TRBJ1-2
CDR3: CAISVGTGPGYGYTF
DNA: TGTGCCATCAGTGTAGGGACAGGCCCGGGCTATGGCTACACCTTC

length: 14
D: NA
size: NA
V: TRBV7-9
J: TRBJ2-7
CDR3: CASSSGDRPYEQYF
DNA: TGTGCCAGCAGCTCGGGGGACAGACCCTACGAGCAGTACTTC

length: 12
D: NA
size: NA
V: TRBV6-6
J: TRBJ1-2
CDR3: CASSYSNSGYTF
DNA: TGTGCCAGCAGTTACTCGAATAGTGGCTACACCTTC

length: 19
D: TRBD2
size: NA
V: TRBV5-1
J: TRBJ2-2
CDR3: CASSLALGLAGAGGGELFF
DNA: TGCGCCAGCAGCTTGGCCCTGGGACTAGCGGGGGCCGGTGGCGGGGAGCTGTTTTTT

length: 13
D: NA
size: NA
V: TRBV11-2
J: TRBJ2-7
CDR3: CASSNQGLNEQYF
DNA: TGTGCCAGCAGCAACCAGGGGCTCAACGAGCAGTACTTC

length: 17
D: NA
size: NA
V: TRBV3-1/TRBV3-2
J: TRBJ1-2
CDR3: CASSQLSGGTPVYGYTF
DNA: TGTGCCAGCAGCCAACTATCGGGGGGTACCCCCGTTTATGGCTACACCTTC

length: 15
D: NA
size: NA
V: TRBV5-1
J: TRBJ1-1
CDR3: CASSPQGQGGTEAFF
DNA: TGCGCCAGCAGCCCTCAAGGGCAGGGTGGCACTGAAGCTTTCTTT

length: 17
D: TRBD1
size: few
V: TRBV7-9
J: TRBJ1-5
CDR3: CASSLATGWGSNQPQHF
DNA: TGTGCCAGCAGCTTAGCGACAGGGTGGGGTAGCAATCAGCCCCAGCATTTT